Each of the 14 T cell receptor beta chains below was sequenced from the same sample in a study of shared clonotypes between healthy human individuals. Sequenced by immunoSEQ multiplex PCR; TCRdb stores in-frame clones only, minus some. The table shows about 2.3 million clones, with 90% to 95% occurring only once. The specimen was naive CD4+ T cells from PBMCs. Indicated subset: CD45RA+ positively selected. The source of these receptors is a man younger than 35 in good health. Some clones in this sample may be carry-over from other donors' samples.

Here the CDR3 reads CASSEFRTGEETGELFF. The CDR3 coding sequence is TGTGCCAGCAGTGAATTTAGGACAGGGGAGGAAACCGGGGAGCTGTTTTTT. The genes are TRBV25-1 and TRBJ2-2; TRBD1 matches 9 bases. Trimming removed 1 base from V and 5 bases from J; junction bases left unmatched: 8. The CDR3 extends over 17 amino acids. Germline lookup yields CDR1 MGHDK and CDR2 SYGVNS. The full variable domain, its missing parts supplied by reference TRBV25-1 and TRBJ2-2, is EADIYQTPRYLVIGTGKKITLECSQTMGHDKMYWYQQDPGMELHLIHYSYGVNSTEKGDLSSESTVSRIRTEHFPLTLESARPSHTSQYLCASSEFRTGEETGELFFGEGSRLTVL.

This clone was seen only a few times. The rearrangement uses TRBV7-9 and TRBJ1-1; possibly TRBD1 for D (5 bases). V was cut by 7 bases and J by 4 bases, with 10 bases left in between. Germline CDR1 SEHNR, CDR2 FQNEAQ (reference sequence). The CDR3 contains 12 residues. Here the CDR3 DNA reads TGTGCCAGCACCGTGGGGGGCACTGAAGCTTTCTTT. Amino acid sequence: CASTVGGTEAFF. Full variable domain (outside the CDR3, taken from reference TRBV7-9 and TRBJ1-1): DTGVSQNPRHKITKRGQNVTFRCDPISEHNRLYWYRQTLGQGPEFLTYFQNEAQLEKSRLLSDRFSAERPKGSFSTLEIQRTEQGDSAMYLCASTVGGTEAFFGQGTRLTVV.

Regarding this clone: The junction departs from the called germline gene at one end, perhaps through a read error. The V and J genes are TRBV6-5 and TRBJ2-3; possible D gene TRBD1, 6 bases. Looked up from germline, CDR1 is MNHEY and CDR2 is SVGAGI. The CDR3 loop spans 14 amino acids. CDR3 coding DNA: TGTGCCAGCAGCCCCGGGATGACGACAGGTACGCAGTATTTT. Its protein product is CASSPGMTTGTQYF.

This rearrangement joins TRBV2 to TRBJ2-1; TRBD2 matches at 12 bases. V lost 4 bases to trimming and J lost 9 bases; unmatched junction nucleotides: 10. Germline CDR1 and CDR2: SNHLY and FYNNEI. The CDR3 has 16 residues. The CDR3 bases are TGTGCCAGCAGTGCCGCGCCGGGACTAGCGGGTGCTGAGCAGTTCTTC. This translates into CASSAAPGLAGAEQFF.

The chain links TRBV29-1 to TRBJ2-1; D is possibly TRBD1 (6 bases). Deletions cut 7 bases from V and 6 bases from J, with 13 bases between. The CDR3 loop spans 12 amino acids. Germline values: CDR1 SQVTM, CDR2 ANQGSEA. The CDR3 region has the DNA TGCAGCGCCAGGGGACCGGGCAATGAGCAGTTCTTC. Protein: CSARGPGNEQFF.

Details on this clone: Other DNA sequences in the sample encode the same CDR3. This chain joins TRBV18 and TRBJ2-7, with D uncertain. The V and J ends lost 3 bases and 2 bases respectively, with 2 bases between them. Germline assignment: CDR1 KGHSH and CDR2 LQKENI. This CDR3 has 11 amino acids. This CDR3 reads CASSPAYEQYF. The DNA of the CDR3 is TGTGCCAGCTCACCGGCCTACGAGCAGTACTTC.

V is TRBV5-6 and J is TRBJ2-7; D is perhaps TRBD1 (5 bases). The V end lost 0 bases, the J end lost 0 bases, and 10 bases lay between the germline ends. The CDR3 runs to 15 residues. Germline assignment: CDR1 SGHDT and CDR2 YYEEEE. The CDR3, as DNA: TGTGCCAGCAGCTTGGGGGCGACAGCCTCCTACGAGCAGTACTTC. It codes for CASSLGATASYEQYF.

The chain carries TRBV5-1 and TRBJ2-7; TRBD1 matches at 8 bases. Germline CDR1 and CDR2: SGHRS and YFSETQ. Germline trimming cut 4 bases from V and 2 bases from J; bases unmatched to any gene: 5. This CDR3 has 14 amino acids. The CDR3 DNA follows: TGCGCCAGCAGCAAACAGGGGGTACCCTACGAGCAGTACTTC. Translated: CASSKQGVPYEQYF.

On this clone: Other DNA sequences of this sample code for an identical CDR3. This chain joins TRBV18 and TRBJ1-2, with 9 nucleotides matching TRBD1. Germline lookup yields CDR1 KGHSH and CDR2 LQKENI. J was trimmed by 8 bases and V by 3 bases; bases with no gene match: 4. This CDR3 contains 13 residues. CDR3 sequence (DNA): TGTGCCAGCTCACCGGACAGGGGTTACGGCTACACCTTC. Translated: CASSPDRGYGYTF.

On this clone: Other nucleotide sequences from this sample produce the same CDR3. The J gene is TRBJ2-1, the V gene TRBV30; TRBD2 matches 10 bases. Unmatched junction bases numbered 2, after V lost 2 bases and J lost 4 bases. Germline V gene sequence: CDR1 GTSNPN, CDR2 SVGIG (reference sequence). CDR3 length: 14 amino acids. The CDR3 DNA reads TGTGCCTGGAGTTGGACTAGCGGTTACAATGAGCAGTTCTTC. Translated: CAWSWTSGYNEQFF.

The CDR3 loop is CASSIDLREQYF. CDR3 sequence (DNA): TGTGCCAGTAGTATAGATCTCCGGGAGCAGTACTTC. The chain combines TRBV19 with TRBJ2-7, with D uncertain. This CDR3 contains 12 residues. The V and J ends lost 0 bases and 7 bases respectively, with 7 bases between them. The germline gives CDR1 LNHDA, CDR2 SQIVND (reference sequence). Together with reference TRBV19 and TRBJ2-7, the CDR3 gives the full variable domain: DGGITQSPKYLFRKEGQNVTLSCEQNLNHDAMYWYRQDPGQGLRLIYYSQIVNDFQKGDIAEGYSVSREKKESFPLTVTSAQKNPTAFYLCASSIDLREQYFGPGTRLTVT.

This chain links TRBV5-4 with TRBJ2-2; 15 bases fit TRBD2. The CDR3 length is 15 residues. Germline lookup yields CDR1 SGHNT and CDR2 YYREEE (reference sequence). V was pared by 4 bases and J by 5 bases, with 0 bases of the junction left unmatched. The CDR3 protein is CASSGLAGGTGELFF. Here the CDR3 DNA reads TGTGCCAGCAGCGGACTAGCGGGAGGGACCGGGGAGCTGTTTTTT.

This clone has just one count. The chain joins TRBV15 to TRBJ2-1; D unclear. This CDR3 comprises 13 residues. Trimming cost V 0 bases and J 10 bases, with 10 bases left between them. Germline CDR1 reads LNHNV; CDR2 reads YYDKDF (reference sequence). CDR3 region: CATSRDRAEEQFF. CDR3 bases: TGTGCCACCAGCAGAGATCGGGCAGAAGAGCAGTTCTTC.

In nucleotides, the CDR3 is TGTGCCAGCCTAAAAGCGGGGCTGAACACTGAAGCTTTCTTT. This sequence encodes CASLKAGLNTEAFF. The chain recombines TRBV25-1 with TRBJ1-1, with TRBD1 as a possible D gene (5 bases). This CDR3 is 14 amino acids long. Germline CDR1 and CDR2: MGHDK and SYGVNS. Trimming shortened V by 8 bases and J by 0 bases, and 13 bases separated the two germline ends.